This T cell receptor (beta chain) comes out of a study of T cell changes during pregnancy in multiple sclerosis. The V gene end was trimmed by 4 bases and the J gene end by 8 bases; junction bases not matched to a gene: 5. Germline loops: CDR1 SGHRS, CDR2 YFSETQ. The CDR3 has 14 amino acids. Sequencing used immunoSEQ multiplex PCR; TCRdb keeps in-frame clones, though not all of them. This table has around 70,000 clones, approximately 90% appearing once. Sequenced here: peripheral blood, sampled in the first trimester of pregnancy. The TCR originated in a female donor in good health, enrolled as a control in a pregnancy study. The chain combines TRBV5-1 with TRBJ2-6; 8 nucleotides match TRBD1. This chain's CDR3 is CASSPDRVTNVLTF. CDR3 coding DNA: TGCGCCAGCAGCCCGGACAGGGTGACCAACGTCCTGACTTTC.